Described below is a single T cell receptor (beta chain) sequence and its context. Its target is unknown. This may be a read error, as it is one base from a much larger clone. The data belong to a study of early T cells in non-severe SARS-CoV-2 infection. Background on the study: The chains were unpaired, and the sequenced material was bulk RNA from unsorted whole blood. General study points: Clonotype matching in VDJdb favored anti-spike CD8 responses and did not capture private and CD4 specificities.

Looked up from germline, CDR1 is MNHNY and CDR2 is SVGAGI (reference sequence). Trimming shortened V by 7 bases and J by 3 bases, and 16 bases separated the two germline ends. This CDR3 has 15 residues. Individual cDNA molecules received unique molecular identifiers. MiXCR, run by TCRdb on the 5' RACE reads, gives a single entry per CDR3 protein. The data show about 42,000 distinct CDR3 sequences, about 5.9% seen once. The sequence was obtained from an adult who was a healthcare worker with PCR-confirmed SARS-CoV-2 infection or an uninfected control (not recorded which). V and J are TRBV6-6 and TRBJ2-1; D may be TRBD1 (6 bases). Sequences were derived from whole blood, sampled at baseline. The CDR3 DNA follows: TGTGCCAGCAACCCTTTGACAGGAGACTACAATGAGCAGTTCTTC. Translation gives CASNPLTGDYNEQFF.